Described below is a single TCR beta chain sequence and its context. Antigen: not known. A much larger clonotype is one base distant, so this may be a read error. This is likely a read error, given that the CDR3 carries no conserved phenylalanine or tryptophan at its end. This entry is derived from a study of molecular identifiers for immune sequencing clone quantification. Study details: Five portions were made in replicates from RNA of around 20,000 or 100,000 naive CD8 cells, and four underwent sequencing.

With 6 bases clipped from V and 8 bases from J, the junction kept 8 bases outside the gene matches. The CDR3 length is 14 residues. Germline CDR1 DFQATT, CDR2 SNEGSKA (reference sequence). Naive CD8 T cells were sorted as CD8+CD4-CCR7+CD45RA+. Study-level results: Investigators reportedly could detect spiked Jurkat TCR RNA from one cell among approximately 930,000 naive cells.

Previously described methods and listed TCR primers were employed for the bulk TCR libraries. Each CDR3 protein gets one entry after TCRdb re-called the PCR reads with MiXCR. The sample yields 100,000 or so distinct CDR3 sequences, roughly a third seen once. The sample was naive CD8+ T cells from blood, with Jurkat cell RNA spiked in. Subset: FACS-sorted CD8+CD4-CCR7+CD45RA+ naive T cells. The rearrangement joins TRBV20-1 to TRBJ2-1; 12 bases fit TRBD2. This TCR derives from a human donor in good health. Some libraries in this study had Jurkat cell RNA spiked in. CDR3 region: CSARSTSGGYEQFL. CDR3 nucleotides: TGCAGTGCCCGAAGCACTAGCGGGGGGTATGAGCAGTTCCTC.